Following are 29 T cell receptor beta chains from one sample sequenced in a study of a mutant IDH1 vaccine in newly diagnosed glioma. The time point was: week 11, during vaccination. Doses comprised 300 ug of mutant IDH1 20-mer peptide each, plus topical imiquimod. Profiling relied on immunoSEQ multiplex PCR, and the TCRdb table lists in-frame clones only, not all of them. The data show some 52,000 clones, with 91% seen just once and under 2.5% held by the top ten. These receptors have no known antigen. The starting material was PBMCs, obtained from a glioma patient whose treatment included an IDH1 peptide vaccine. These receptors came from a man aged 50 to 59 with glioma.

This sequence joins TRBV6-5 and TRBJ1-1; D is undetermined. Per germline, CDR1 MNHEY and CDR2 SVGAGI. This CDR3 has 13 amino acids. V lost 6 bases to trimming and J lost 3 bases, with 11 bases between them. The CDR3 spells CASSPTTYTEAFF. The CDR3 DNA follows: TGTGCCAGCAGCCCAACCACGTACACTGAAGCTTTCTTT.

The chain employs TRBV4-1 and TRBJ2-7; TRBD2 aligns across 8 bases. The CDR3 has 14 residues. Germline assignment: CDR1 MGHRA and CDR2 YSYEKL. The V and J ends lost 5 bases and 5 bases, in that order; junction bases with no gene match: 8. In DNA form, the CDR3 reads TGCGCCAGCAGCTCCCGCGGACTAGCACACGAGCAGTACTTC. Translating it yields CASSSRGLAHEQYF.

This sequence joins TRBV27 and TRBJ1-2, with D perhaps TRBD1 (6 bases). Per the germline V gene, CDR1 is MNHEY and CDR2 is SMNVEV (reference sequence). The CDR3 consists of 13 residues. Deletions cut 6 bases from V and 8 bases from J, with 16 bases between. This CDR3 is CASSSGQASGYTF. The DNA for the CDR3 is TGTGCCAGCAGCTCGGGACAAGCGAGCGGCTACACCTTC.

The CDR3 coding sequence is TGCGCCAGCAGCCAAGAGGGTGCCTCTGGAAACACCATATATTTT. Protein product: CASSQEGASGNTIYF. The V gene is TRBV4-1, the J gene TRBJ1-3; D gene uncertain. V lost 0 bases, J lost 0 bases, and 6 bases lay in between. CDR1 MGHRA and CDR2 YSYEKL come from the germline V gene. The CDR3 is 15 amino acids.

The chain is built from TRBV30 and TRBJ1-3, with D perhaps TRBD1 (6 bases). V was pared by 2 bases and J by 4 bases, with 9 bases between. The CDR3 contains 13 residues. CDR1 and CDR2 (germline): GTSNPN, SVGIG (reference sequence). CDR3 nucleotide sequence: TGTGCCTGGAGTTACGGACAGGGAAACACCATATATTTT. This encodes CAWSYGQGNTIYF.

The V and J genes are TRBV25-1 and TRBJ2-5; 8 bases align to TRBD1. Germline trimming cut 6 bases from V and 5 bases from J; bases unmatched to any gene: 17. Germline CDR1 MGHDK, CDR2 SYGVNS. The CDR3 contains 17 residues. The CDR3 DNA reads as TGTGCCAGCAGCCCCCGCCTCCCCGGACAGGGCCACGAGACCCAGTACTTC. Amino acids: CASSPRLPGQGHETQYF. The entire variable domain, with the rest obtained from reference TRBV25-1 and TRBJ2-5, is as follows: EADIYQTPRYLVIGTGKKITLECSQTMGHDKMYWYQQDPGMELHLIHYSYGVNSTEKGDLSSESTVSRIRTEHFPLTLESARPSHTSQYLCASSPRLPGQGHETQYFGPGTRLLVL.

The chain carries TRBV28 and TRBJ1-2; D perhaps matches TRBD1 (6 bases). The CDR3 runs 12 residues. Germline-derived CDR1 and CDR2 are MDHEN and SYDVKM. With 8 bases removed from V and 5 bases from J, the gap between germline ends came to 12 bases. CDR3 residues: CASRDIGYGYTF. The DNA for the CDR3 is TGTGCCAGCCGGGACATCGGGTATGGCTACACCTTC.

In DNA form, the CDR3 reads TGCGCCAGCAGCTCTACGTACTTAGCGGGAGGGCCGACAGATACGCAGTATTTT. This codes for CASSSTYLAGGPTDTQYF. J is TRBJ2-3 and V is TRBV5-1; 11 nucleotides align to TRBD2. The CDR3 sequence is 18 residues long. The V gene's germline CDR1 is SGHRS and CDR2 YFSETQ. Trimming took 3 bases from V and 3 from J; bases not matched to a gene: 12.

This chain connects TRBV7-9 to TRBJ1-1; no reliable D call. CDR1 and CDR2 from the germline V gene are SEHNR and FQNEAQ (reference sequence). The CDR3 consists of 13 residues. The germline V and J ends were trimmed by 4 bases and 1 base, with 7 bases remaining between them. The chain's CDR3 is CASSSQGNTEAFF. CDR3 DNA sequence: TGTGCCAGCAGCTCTCAAGGGAACACTGAAGCTTTCTTT.

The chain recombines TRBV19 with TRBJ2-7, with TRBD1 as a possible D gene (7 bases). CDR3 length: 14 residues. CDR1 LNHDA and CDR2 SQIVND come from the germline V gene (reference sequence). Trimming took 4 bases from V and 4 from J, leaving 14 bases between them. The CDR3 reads CASSRGPGGYEQYF. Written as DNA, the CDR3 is TGTGCCAGTAGTAGGGGGCCAGGGGGGTACGAGCAGTACTTC.

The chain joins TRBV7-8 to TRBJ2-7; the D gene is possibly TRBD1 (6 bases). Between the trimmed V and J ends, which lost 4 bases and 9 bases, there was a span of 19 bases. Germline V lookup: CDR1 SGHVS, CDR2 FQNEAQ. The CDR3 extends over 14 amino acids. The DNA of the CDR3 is TGTGCCAGCAGCTCCGTTGGGACACCCTCCGGGCAGTACTTC. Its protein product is CASSSVGTPSGQYF.

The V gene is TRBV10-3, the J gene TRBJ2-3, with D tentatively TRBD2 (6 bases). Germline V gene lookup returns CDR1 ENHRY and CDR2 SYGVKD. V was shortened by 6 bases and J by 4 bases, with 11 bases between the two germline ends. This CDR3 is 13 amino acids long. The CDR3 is CAISSGLSDTQYF. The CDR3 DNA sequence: TGTGCCATCAGCTCGGGACTCTCAGATACGCAGTATTTT.

CDR3 bases: TGCAGTGCTAGTGACAATGAGCAGTTCTTC. Translated, it gives CSASDNEQFF. The V and J genes are TRBV20-1 and TRBJ2-1; D is uncertain. V lost 3 bases to trimming and J lost 5 bases, with 2 bases between them. The CDR3 sequence is 10 residues long. Germline V gives CDR1 DFQATT, CDR2 SNEGSKA (reference sequence).

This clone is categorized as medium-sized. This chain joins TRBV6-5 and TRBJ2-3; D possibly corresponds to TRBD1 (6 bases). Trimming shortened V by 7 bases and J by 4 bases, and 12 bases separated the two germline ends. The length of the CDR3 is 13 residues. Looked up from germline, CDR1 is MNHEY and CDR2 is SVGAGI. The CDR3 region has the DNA TGTGCCAGCAAAAGGGACAATTCAGATACGCAGTATTTT. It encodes CASKRDNSDTQYF.

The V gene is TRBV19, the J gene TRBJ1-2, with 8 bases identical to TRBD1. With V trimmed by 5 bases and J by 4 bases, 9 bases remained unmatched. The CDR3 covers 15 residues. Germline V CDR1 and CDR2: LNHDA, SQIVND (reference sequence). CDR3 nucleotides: TGTGCCAGTAGTCCGACAGGGGTGGAGAGCTATGGCTACACCTTC. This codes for CASSPTGVESYGYTF.

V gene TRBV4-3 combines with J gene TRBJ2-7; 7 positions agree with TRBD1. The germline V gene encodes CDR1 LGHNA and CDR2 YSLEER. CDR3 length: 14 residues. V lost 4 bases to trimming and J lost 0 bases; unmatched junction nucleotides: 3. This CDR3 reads CASSPGTASYEQYF. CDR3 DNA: TGCGCCAGCAGCCCGGGGACAGCCTCCTACGAGCAGTACTTC.

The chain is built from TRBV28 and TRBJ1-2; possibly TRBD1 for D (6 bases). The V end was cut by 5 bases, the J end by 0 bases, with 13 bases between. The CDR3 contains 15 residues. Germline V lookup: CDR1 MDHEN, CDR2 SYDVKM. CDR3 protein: CASSTAGDPNYGYTF. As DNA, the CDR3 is TGTGCCAGCAGTACAGCAGGGGACCCTAACTATGGCTACACCTTC.

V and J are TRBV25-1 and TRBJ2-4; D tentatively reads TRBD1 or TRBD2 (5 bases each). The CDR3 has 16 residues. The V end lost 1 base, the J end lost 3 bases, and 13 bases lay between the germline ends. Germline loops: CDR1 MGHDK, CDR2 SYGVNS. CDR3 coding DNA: TGTGCCAGCAGTGAATCGCTGGTGGGGGACAAAAACATTCAGTACTTC. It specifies CASSESLVGDKNIQYF.

DNA for the CDR3: TGTGCCAGCAGTAGAACAGGGGGCTTCTATGGCTACACCTTC. This codes for CASSRTGGFYGYTF. This chain links TRBV25-1 with TRBJ1-2; 9 nucleotides match TRBD1. The CDR3 is made up of 14 amino acids. Germline-derived CDR1 and CDR2 are MGHDK and SYGVNS. V lost 5 bases and J lost 4; bases outside the gene matches: 5.

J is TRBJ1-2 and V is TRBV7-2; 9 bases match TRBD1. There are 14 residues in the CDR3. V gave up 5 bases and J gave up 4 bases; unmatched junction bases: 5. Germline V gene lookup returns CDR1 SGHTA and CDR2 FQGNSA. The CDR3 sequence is CASSTGTGPYGYTF. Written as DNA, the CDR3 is TGTGCCAGCAGCACAGGGACAGGGCCCTATGGCTACACCTTC.

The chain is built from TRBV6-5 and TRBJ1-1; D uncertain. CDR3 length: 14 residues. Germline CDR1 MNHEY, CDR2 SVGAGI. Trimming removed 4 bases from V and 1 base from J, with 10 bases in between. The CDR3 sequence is CASSWRPKNTEAFF. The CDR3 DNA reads TGTGCCAGCAGTTGGCGTCCCAAGAACACTGAAGCTTTCTTT.

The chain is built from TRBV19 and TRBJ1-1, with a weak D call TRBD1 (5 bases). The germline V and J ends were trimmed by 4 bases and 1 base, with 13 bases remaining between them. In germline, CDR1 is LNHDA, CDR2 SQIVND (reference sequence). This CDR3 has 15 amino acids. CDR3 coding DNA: TGTGCCAGTAGTAGAAGGGGCCGGGGGAACACTGAAGCTTTCTTT. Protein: CASSRRGRGNTEAFF.

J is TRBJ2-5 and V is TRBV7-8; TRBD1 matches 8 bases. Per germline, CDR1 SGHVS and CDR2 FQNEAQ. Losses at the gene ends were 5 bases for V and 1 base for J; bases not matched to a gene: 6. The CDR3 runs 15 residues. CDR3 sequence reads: CASSPTGDFQETQYF. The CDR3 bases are TGTGCCAGCAGCCCGACAGGGGACTTCCAAGAGACCCAGTACTTC.

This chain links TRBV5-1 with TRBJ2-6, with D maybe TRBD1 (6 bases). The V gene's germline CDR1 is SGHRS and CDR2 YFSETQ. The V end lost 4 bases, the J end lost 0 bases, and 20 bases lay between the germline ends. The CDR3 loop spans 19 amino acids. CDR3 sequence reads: CASSTPTLQGTSGANVLTF. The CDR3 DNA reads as TGCGCCAGCAGCACCCCCACCTTACAGGGTACCTCTGGGGCCAACGTCCTGACTTTC. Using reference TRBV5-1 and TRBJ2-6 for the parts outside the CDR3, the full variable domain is KAGVTQTPRYLIKTRGQQVTLSCSPISGHRSVSWYQQTPGQGLQFLFEYFSETQRNKGNFPGRFSGRQFSNSRSEMNVSTLELGDSALYLCASSTPTLQGTSGANVLTFGAGSRLTVL.

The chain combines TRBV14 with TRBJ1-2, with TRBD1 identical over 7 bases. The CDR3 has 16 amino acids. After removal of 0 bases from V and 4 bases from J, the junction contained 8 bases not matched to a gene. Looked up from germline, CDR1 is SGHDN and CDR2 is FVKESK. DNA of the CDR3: TGTGCCAGCAGCCAAGAAGGTTGGGACAGAGTCTATGGCTACACCTTC. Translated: CASSQEGWDRVYGYTF.

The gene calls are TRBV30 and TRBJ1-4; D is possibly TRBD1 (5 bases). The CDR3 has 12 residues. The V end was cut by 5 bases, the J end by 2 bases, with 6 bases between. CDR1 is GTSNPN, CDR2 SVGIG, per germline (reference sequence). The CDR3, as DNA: TGTGCCTGGGGGGGGACTAATGAAAAACTGTTTTTT. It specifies CAWGGTNEKLFF. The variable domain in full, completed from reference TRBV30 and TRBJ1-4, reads SQTIHQWPATLVQPVGSPLSLECTVEGTSNPNLYWYRQAAGRGLQLLFYSVGIGQISSEVPQNLSASRPQDRQFILSSKKLLLSDSGFYLCAWGGTNEKLFFGSGTQLSVL.

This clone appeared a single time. This chain's CDR3 is CASIRRDRVTQETQYF. The CDR3 region has the DNA TGTGCCAGCATCCGAAGGGATAGGGTGACCCAAGAGACCCAGTACTTC. The V call is TRBV2, the J call TRBJ2-5; D is unclear. The V and J ends lost 7 bases and 1 base respectively, with 19 bases between them. This CDR3 comprises 16 residues. Germline CDR1 SNHLY, CDR2 FYNNEI.

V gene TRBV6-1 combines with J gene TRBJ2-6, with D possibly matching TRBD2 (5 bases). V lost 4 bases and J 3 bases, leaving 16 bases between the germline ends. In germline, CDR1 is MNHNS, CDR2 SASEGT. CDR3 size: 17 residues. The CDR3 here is CASSGTGLWVGANVLTF. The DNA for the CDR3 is TGTGCCAGCAGTGGGACTGGGCTTTGGGTTGGGGCCAACGTCCTGACTTTC.

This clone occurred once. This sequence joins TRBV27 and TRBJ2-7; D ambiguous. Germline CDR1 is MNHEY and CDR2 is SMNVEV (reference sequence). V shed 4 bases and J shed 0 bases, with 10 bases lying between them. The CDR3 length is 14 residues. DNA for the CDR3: TGTGCCAGCAGTTCGAGTGGCCCCTCCTACGAGCAGTACTTC. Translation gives CASSSSGPSYEQYF.